This section outlines one TCR beta chain sequence together with its context. This specimen belongs to a study of T cells in Graves' hyperthyroidism and ophthalmopathy. Trimming removed 5 bases at V and 0 bases at J, with 11 bases between. This CDR3 is 15 amino acids long. Germline CDR1 reads KGHDR; CDR2 reads SFDVKD. There were TCR beta CDR3 regions amplified from RNA transcripts. The HTBI primer set drove a first-round RT-PCR of the TCR CDR3. TCRdb called the multiplex PCR reads again in MiXCR, with one record for every CDR3 protein. The data show 250,000 to 300,000 distinct CDR3 sequences, roughly 15% seen once.

The chain recombines TRBV24-1 with TRBJ2-3; D ambiguous. The clonotype comes from a woman aged 45-65 years with Graves' hyperthyroidism that later progressed to Graves' ophthalmopathy. The sample taken for sequencing was blood. As DNA, the CDR3 is TGTGCCACCAGTGGGGATGGAATTAGCACAGATACGCAGTATTTT. Encoded protein: CATSGDGISTDTQYF.